This entry concerns a single T cell receptor beta chain. Its antigen is not known. Trimming stripped 3 bases from V and 1 base from J, with 9 bases between. Germline CDR1 reads LNHDA; CDR2 reads SQIVND (reference sequence). CDR3 size: 14 residues. The data were taken from a study of graft-versus-host responses after intestinal transplantation. For the study at large: Among the recipients, transplants were multivisceral, liver-intestinal, or isolated intestinal. Every one of the recipients received anti-thymocyte globulin induction and afterwards took tacrolimus and steroids for approximately three years.

TCRdb keeps only in-frame clones here, not all; method: immunoSEQ multiplex PCR. The repertoire has tens of thousands of clones, about 80% of them found once; the top ten carry approximately 0.39%. Study-wide results and caveats: Researchers found peak circulating GvH clone levels linked to early post-transplant HvG declines. Some GvH clones appeared in ileal mucosa or blood before recipient bone marrow.

The J gene is TRBJ1-2, the V gene TRBV19; maybe TRBD1 (5 bases). The clonotype originates from a human donor who was the organ donor for an intestinal transplant. The sequencing here drew on unstimulated CD4+ T cells sorted from spleen or lymph node cells, taken before transplant. The CDR3 nucleotides are TGTGCCAGTAGTATGACAGTTTATAACTATGGCTACACCTTC. Residues: CASSMTVYNYGYTF.